This T cell receptor (beta chain) was captured in a study of T cells in Graves' hyperthyroidism and ophthalmopathy. The source material, RNA transcripts, was used to amplify TCR beta CDR3 regions. RT-PCR in the first round (using the HTBI primer set) targeted the TCR CDR3. Each CDR3 protein gets one entry after TCRdb re-called the multiplex PCR reads with MiXCR. This table holds under 600,000 distinct CDR3 sequences, 15% to 20% found once. This clonotype was detected only a few times. This CDR3 comprises 13 residues. With 4 bases removed from V and 5 bases from J, the gap between germline ends came to 12 bases. Germline V gene lookup returns CDR1 SGHRS and CDR2 YFSETQ. Orbital computed tomography and thyroid ultrasound, together with serum TRAb and thyroxine and clinical symptoms, were used for diagnoses.

The origin of this receptor is a woman in her 40s with Graves' ophthalmopathy. The chain couples TRBV5-1 to TRBJ1-2; D is ambiguous. The sequenced sample was blood. CDR3 in DNA: TGCGCCAGCAGCAGAGAGACGAATTATGGCTACACCTTC. It codes for CASSRETNYGYTF.